A single sample gave rise to the 17 T cell receptor beta chains below, sequenced in a study of blood T cell repertoires in COVID-19. Method: immunoSEQ multiplex PCR; TCRdb's copy keeps in-frame clones and lacks some. The sample shows around 95,000 clones, 75% to 95% of them seen only once. The sequenced material came from peripheral blood. Every receptor here comes from a man aged 50 to 59 with acute or convalescent COVID-19.

The chain couples TRBV30 to TRBJ2-1; D gene uncertain. There are 13 residues in the CDR3. Trimming took 4 bases from V and 4 from J, leaving 11 bases between them. Per germline, CDR1 GTSNPN and CDR2 SVGIG (reference sequence). The CDR3 DNA is TGTGCCTGGATCCCTTGGCAGTACAATGAGCAGTTCTTC. As protein: CAWIPWQYNEQFF.

The chain recombines TRBV5-1 with TRBJ2-6; perhaps TRBD2 as D (6 bases). The V end lost 4 bases, the J end lost 0 bases, and 14 bases lay between the germline ends. Germline V gene data show CDR1 as SGHRS and CDR2 as YFSETQ. This CDR3 spans 17 amino acids. The CDR3 is CASSGTGVGSGANVLTF. The CDR3 region has the DNA TGCGCCAGCAGCGGGACGGGGGTAGGCTCTGGGGCCAACGTCCTGACTTTC.

The V gene is TRBV6-5, the J gene TRBJ1-5; no clear D gene. This CDR3 spans 14 amino acids. CDR1 and CDR2 from the germline V gene are MNHEY and SVGAGI. V was trimmed by 11 bases and J by 0 bases, leaving 14 bases between them. In DNA, the CDR3 is TGTGCCTGTGACCGGCGGGTTAGCAATCAGCCCCAGCATTTT. This translates into CACDRRVSNQPQHF.

The chain has TRBV18 and TRBJ1-5, with 8 bases identical to TRBD1. With 3 bases clipped from V and 7 bases from J, the junction kept 5 bases outside the gene matches. CDR3 length: 14 residues. The germline V gene encodes CDR1 KGHSH and CDR2 LQKENI. CDR3 sequence: CASSPDRGGQPQHF. CDR3 coding DNA: TGTGCCAGCTCACCTGACAGGGGTGGGCAGCCCCAGCATTTT.

The chain joins TRBV19 to TRBJ2-6; D gene ambiguous. V was cut by 6 bases and J by 0 bases, with 9 bases left in between. This CDR3 region has 15 residues. Germline CDR1 LNHDA, CDR2 SQIVND (reference sequence). As DNA, the CDR3 is TGTGCCAGTAGCTTCAGGAACTCTGGGGCCAACGTCCTGACTTTC. It translates to CASSFRNSGANVLTF.

The chain joins TRBV24-1 to TRBJ2-5; perhaps TRBD1 as D (6 bases). Trimming took off 4 bases at V and 4 bases at J, with 21 bases between the two ends. This CDR3 is built from 17 residues. The germline V gene has CDR1 KGHDR and CDR2 SFDVKD. CDR3 nucleotide sequence: TGTGCCACCAGTGAGCTAACTACAGGGTCCTTGGGAGAGACCCAGTACTTC. It translates to CATSELTTGSLGETQYF.

CDR3 protein: CASSSSGYSNQPQHF. CDR3 DNA: TGTGCCAGCAGCTCCTCGGGGTATAGCAATCAGCCCCAGCATTTT. The genes are TRBV11-2 and TRBJ1-5; D remains ambiguous. The CDR3 has 15 amino acids. Trimming removed 4 bases from V and 0 bases from J, with 10 bases in between. The germline gives CDR1 SGHAT, CDR2 FQNNGV.

This chain links TRBV6-1 with TRBJ1-5; no firm D call. The CDR3 consists of 15 residues. Looked up from germline, CDR1 is MNHNS and CDR2 is SASEGT. The V end was cut by 0 bases, the J end by 0 bases, with 6 bases between. The DNA of the CDR3 is TGTGCCAGCAGTGAAGCGGGAGGTAGCAATCAGCCCCAGCATTTT. Its protein is CASSEAGGSNQPQHF.

The V call is TRBV27, the J call TRBJ1-2; 7 nucleotides match TRBD1. The germline CDR1 and CDR2 sequences are MNHEY and SMNVEV (reference sequence). J was trimmed by 3 bases and V by 2 bases; bases with no gene match: 9. The CDR3 runs to 16 residues. Here the CDR3 reads CASSLAERTGYYGYTF. DNA for the CDR3: TGTGCCAGCAGTTTAGCCGAGAGGACAGGCTACTATGGCTACACCTTC.

This sequence joins TRBV5-4 and TRBJ2-1; weak D call: TRBD2 (6 bases). Per germline, CDR1 SGHNT and CDR2 YYREEE (reference sequence). The V end lost 4 bases, the J end lost 4 bases, and 18 bases lay between the germline ends. The CDR3 extends over 16 amino acids. The CDR3 region is CASSPPGLGGYNEQFF. DNA for the CDR3: TGTGCCAGCAGCCCCCCCGGGTTGGGAGGATACAATGAGCAGTTCTTC.

This chain joins TRBV4-3 and TRBJ2-1; the match to TRBD2 covers 8 bases. Germline values: CDR1 LGHNA, CDR2 YSLEER. Germline trimming cut 1 base from V and 2 bases from J; bases unmatched to any gene: 7. CDR3 size: 17 residues. The CDR3 DNA reads TGCGCCAGCAGCCAAGCCTATAGCGGGAAGGCCTACAATGAGCAGTTCTTC. Protein: CASSQAYSGKAYNEQFF.

V is TRBV11-3 and J is TRBJ2-3, with 12 bases that match TRBD1. V gave up 5 bases and J gave up 5 bases; unmatched junction bases: 5. Germline CDR1 is SGHNT and CDR2 is YENEEA. The CDR3 loop spans 15 amino acids. The CDR3 coding sequence is TGTGCCAGCAGCCCAGGGGACAGGGGGCGAGATACGCAGTATTTT. This gives the protein CASSPGDRGRDTQYF.

CDR3 DNA sequence: TGTGCCACCGGAGGGGGCTCGAATGGCTACACCTTC. Protein product: CATGGGSNGYTF. The chain recombines TRBV9 with TRBJ1-2, with TRBD1 identical over 7 bases. The CDR3 is made up of 12 amino acids. The J segment lost 6 bases and the V segment lost 9 bases, leaving 8 bases of the junction unmatched. CDR1 and CDR2 (germline): SGDLS, YYNGEE. The full variable domain, in which reference TRBV9 and TRBJ1-2 provide the parts outside the CDR3, is DSGVTQTPKHLITATGQRVTLRCSPRSGDLSVYWYQQSLDQGLQFLIQYYNGEERAKGNILERFSAQQFPDLHSELNLSSLELGDSALYFCATGGGSNGYTFGSGTRLTVV.

The rearrangement uses TRBV24-1 and TRBJ2-6, with D possibly matching TRBD2 (7 bases). The CDR3 loop spans 17 amino acids. V lost 6 bases and J lost 0, with 14 bases in between. CDR1 KGHDR and CDR2 SFDVKD come from the germline V gene. This CDR3 reads CATSRGRGVSGANVLTF. The CDR3 DNA sequence: TGTGCCACCAGTCGGGGGAGGGGGGTCTCTGGGGCCAACGTCCTGACTTTC.

V usage is TRBV11-3 and J usage is TRBJ1-6; D is perhaps TRBD1 (5 bases). V was clipped by 1 base and J by 7 bases, with 11 bases between them. CDR3 length: 15 residues. Germline V gene data show CDR1 as SGHNT and CDR2 as YENEEA. In DNA form, the CDR3 reads TGTGCCAGCAGCTTAGGGGTAGGGGTAAATTCACCCCTCCACTTT. Its translation is CASSLGVGVNSPLHF.

V usage is TRBV6-2 or TRBV6-3 and J usage is TRBJ1-1; 9 bases line up with TRBD1. J lost 4 bases, V lost 1 base, and 16 bases had no gene match. Per the germline V gene, CDR1 is MNHEY and CDR2 is SVGEGT. The CDR3 has 19 residues. The CDR3 reads CASSYFGTGTGKRSTEAFF. CDR3 coding DNA: TGTGCCAGCAGTTACTTCGGGACCGGGACAGGGAAGAGAAGCACTGAAGCTTTCTTT.

The V call is TRBV5-6, the J call TRBJ2-6; D is possibly TRBD2 (5 bases). The germline V and J ends were trimmed by 6 bases and 4 bases, with 20 bases remaining between them. Germline V gives CDR1 SGHDT, CDR2 YYEEEE. CDR3 length: 17 residues. This CDR3 is CASNALGRGEGANVLTF. The CDR3 DNA sequence: TGTGCCAGCAACGCGTTGGGCCGGGGAGAAGGGGCCAACGTCCTGACTTTC.